This T cell receptor (beta chain) was documented in a study of T cell repertoires in cytomegalovirus infection. The CDR3 spans 17 residues. Germline CDR1 SGHTA, CDR2 FQGNSA. Trimming stripped 5 bases from V and 4 bases from J, with 22 bases between. From the reads, TCRdb called clonotypes with MiXCR, one entry per CDR3 protein. Of around 140,000 distinct CDR3 sequences in the sample, 6.5% were seen once. This clonotype was counted ten times or more. The TCR comes from a human donor in good health (CMV status not recorded). Some clones in this sample may be carry-over from other donors' samples. The chain carries TRBV7-2 and TRBJ2-3, with a weak D call TRBD1 (5 bases). The sample comprised PBMCs. DNA for the CDR3: TGTGCCAGCAGCCCCTCAGGGCCAGCCGCTTCATCAGATACGCAGTATTTT. Translated, it gives CASSPSGPAASSDTQYF.